What follows are 22 T cell receptor beta chains derived from one specimen sequenced in a study of cytomegalovirus exposure and HLA in healthy donors. The PCR had 60 Vbeta and 13 Jbeta primers. Sequencing used immunoSEQ multiplex PCR; TCRdb keeps in-frame clones, though not all of them. Of fewer than 65,000 clones listed, roughly 80% are singletons. The sequenced sample consisted of PBMCs. The receptor set was obtained from a man aged 25-40 years in good health and CMV-seronegative.

The V and J genes are TRBV5-4 and TRBJ2-1; D is possibly TRBD1 (6 bases). The ends were cut back, 5 bases at V and 5 bases at J, with 11 bases in the middle. The CDR3 runs to 13 residues. Germline V lookup: CDR1 SGHNT, CDR2 YYREEE (reference sequence). The CDR3 DNA sequence: TGTGCCAGCAGGACTTGGGACAACAATGAGCAGTTCTTC. This translates into CASRTWDNNEQFF. The complete variable domain, with remaining parts taken from reference TRBV5-4 and TRBJ2-1, reads ETGVTQSPTHLIKTRGQQVTLRCSSQSGHNTVSWYQQALGQGPQFIFQYYREEENGRGNFPPRFSGLQFPNYSSELNVNALELDDSALYLCASRTWDNNEQFFGPGTRLTVL.

This clone has only one observation. The rearrangement links TRBV28 to TRBJ2-1; D may be TRBD2 (5 bases). Trimming shortened V by 3 bases and J by 12 bases, and 12 bases separated the two germline ends. Germline V gives CDR1 MDHEN, CDR2 SYDVKM. CDR3 length: 12 amino acids. This CDR3 is CASSFPPGRQFF. Here the CDR3 DNA reads TGTGCCAGCAGTTTCCCCCCGGGGAGGCAGTTCTTC.

This clone showed up just a few times. The chain recombines TRBV4-3 with TRBJ1-2; TRBD1 aligns across 10 bases. The germline gives CDR1 LGHNA, CDR2 YSLEER. CDR3 length: 14 amino acids. The ends lost 1 base at V and 8 bases at J; junction bases unmatched: 4. The CDR3 region is CASSQGQGAGGYTF. DNA for the CDR3: TGCGCCAGCAGCCAAGGACAGGGGGCGGGGGGCTACACCTTC.

V gene TRBV6-5 combines with J gene TRBJ1-5; no reliable D call. With 4 bases removed from V and 0 bases from J, the gap between germline ends came to 10 bases. The CDR3 totals 15 residues. The germline gives CDR1 MNHEY, CDR2 SVGAGI. The CDR3 nucleotides are TGTGCCAGCAGTTCTGACACGTATAGCAATCAGCCCCAGCATTTT. Translating gives CASSSDTYSNQPQHF.

J is TRBJ1-1 and V is TRBV6-6; possibly TRBD1 for D (6 bases). This CDR3 is 16 amino acids long. V was clipped by 0 bases and J by 1 base, with 12 bases between them. CDR1 is MNHNY, CDR2 SVGAGI, per germline (reference sequence). Written as DNA, the CDR3 is TGTGCCAGCAGTTACTCCACAGGGTGGAGGAACACTGAAGCTTTCTTT. Encoded protein: CASSYSTGWRNTEAFF.

This clone was seen once. This chain connects TRBV6-6 to TRBJ2-7; TRBD2 aligns across 7 bases. Germline values: CDR1 MNHNY, CDR2 SVGAGI (reference sequence). The CDR3 sequence is 16 residues long. Trimming took 2 bases from V and 6 from J; bases not matched to a gene: 13. The CDR3 sequence is CASSYTLEGRAGEQYF. For the CDR3, the DNA is TGTGCCAGCAGTTACACCCTTGAAGGGAGGGCCGGCGAGCAGTACTTC.

In its sample, this clone was seen a few times. This chain links TRBV10-3 with TRBJ1-2; 11 positions agree with TRBD1. Germline assignment: CDR1 ENHRY and CDR2 SYGVKD. J was trimmed by 2 bases and V by 0 bases; bases with no gene match: 5. CDR3 length: 17 residues. The CDR3 here is CAISESTGTGGNYGYTF. CDR3 bases: TGTGCCATCAGTGAGTCGACAGGGACAGGGGGGAACTATGGCTACACCTTC.

This clone was seen just once. The genes are TRBV19 and TRBJ1-1, with D perhaps matching TRBD1 (5 bases). With 10 bases removed from V and 1 base from J, the gap between germline ends came to 16 bases. The CDR3 extends over 14 amino acids. Germline CDR1 reads LNHDA; CDR2 reads SQIVND (reference sequence). Written as DNA, the CDR3 is TGTGCCAAGGGGTGTCACAGGAGGAACACTGAAGCTTTCTTT. It yields the protein CAKGCHRRNTEAFF.

The chain joins TRBV21-1 to TRBJ1-1; the table gives TRBD1 as D, unverified against the DNA. TRBV21-1 is labeled a pseudogene. CDR3 size: 18 residues. The CDR3 sequence: CASSKARGYSPQNTEAFF. The CDR3 DNA follows: TGTGCCAGCAGCAAAGCCAGGGGGTACTCTCCCCAGAACACTGAAGCTTTCTTT.

This chain's CDR3 is CASSLSGAPNEKLFF. CDR3 sequence (DNA): TGTGCCAGCAGCTTATCAGGGGCGCCTAATGAAAAACTGTTTTTT. This chain uses TRBV5-5 with TRBJ1-4; TRBD1 is a possible D gene (6 bases). The CDR3 runs 15 residues. The germline CDR1 and CDR2 sequences are SGHKS and YYEKEE (reference sequence). V gave up 2 bases and J gave up 3 bases, with 11 bases separating them.

The chain recombines TRBV6-5 with TRBJ2-5; 8 bases are a match to TRBD2. With the DNA end fitting TRBJ2-7 better, the J assignment may be wrong. The CDR3 loop spans 16 amino acids. Germline loops: CDR1 MNHEY, CDR2 SVGAGI. For the CDR3, the DNA is TGTGCCAGCAGTTACTCGATTAGCGGGGCGACCTACGAGCAGTACTTC. Residues: CASSYSISGATYEQYF.

The V gene is TRBV18, the J gene TRBJ2-5; maybe TRBD2 (5 bases). The CDR3 has 14 amino acids. Germline V lookup: CDR1 KGHSH, CDR2 LQKENI. Trimming stripped 2 bases from V and 1 base from J, with 8 bases between. The DNA for the CDR3 is TGTGCCAGCTCACCATGGGAGTCCCAAGAGACCCAGTACTTC. It encodes CASSPWESQETQYF.

The V and J genes are TRBV4-2 and TRBJ1-5; no clear D. V was cut by 6 bases and J by 6 bases, with 18 bases left in between. The CDR3 totals 15 residues. Germline CDR1 LGHNA, CDR2 YNFKEQ. The CDR3 region has the DNA TGTGCCAGCAGGAGAAACGTACGGGGTGGTCAGCCCCAGCATTTT. Translated, it gives CASRRNVRGGQPQHF.

The count of this clone is one. The chain combines TRBV7-2 with TRBJ2-2; D may be TRBD1 (6 bases). The CDR3 length is 14 residues. CDR1 is SGHTA, CDR2 FQGNSA, per germline. The ends were cut back, 7 bases at V and 7 bases at J, with 16 bases in the middle. CDR3 in amino acids: CASTEQGEIGELFF. CDR3 sequence (DNA): TGTGCCAGCACCGAACAGGGAGAAATCGGGGAGCTGTTTTTT.

The V gene is TRBV6-1, the J gene TRBJ2-1; D remains ambiguous. CDR1 is MNHNS and CDR2 is SASEGT in the germline V gene. This CDR3 has 12 amino acids. V lost 8 bases, J lost 8 bases, and 13 bases lay in between. CDR3 coding DNA: TGTGCCAGCGAAGCTTGGTCGGATGAGCAGTTCTTC. It encodes CASEAWSDEQFF.

This clone was seen just once. V and J are TRBV19 and TRBJ2-1, with 12 nucleotides matching TRBD2. The CDR3 length is 17 residues. Trimming cost V 1 base and J 7 bases; bases outside gene matches: 8. The germline V gene encodes CDR1 LNHDA and CDR2 SQIVND (reference sequence). CDR3 nucleotide sequence: TGTGCCAGTAGTATAGGAGGACTAGCGGGACGTCAGAATGAGCAGTTCTTC. As protein: CASSIGGLAGRQNEQFF.

This sequence joins TRBV12-5 and TRBJ2-5, with 9 nucleotides matching TRBD2. Germline assignment: CDR1 LGHNT and CDR2 FRNRAP. J lost 5 bases, V lost 1 base, and 5 bases had no gene match. The CDR3 loop spans 15 amino acids. Written as DNA, the CDR3 is TGTGCTAGTGGTTTGGGGGGGAGCGGGGGGGAGACCCAGTACTTC. This encodes CASGLGGSGGETQYF. Supplemented by reference TRBV12-5 and TRBJ2-5, the full variable domain reads DARVTQTPRHKVTEMGQEVTMRCQPILGHNTVFWYRQTMMQGLELLAYFRNRAPLDDSGMPKDRFSAEMPDATLATLKIQPSEPRDSAVYFCASGLGGSGGETQYFGPGTRLLVL.

The chain employs TRBV2 and TRBJ1-1; 7 bases align to TRBD1. With 7 bases clipped from V and 1 base from J, the junction kept 3 bases outside the gene matches. The V gene's germline CDR1 is SNHLY and CDR2 FYNNEI. The length of the CDR3 is 13 residues. The CDR3 DNA reads TGTGCCAGCATCCAGGGGGGGAACACTGAAGCTTTCTTT. This encodes CASIQGGNTEAFF.

This chain joins TRBV5-1 and TRBJ2-3; 7 bases are a match to TRBD2. V gave up 0 bases and J gave up 4 bases; unmatched junction bases: 5. This CDR3 has 15 residues. Germline CDR1 SGHRS, CDR2 YFSETQ. CDR3 residues: CASSLGTGGPDTQYF. The CDR3 nucleotides are TGCGCCAGCAGCTTGGGAACGGGGGGACCAGATACGCAGTATTTT.

V and J are TRBV25-1 and TRBJ1-2; D is possibly TRBD1 (6 bases). V lost 1 base and J lost 0, with 12 bases in between. This CDR3 contains 16 residues. Germline V CDR1 and CDR2: MGHDK, SYGVNS. CDR3 region: CASSESIGGSNYGYTF. The CDR3 DNA follows: TGTGCCAGCAGTGAATCTATAGGGGGTTCTAACTATGGCTACACCTTC.

The chain is built from TRBV7-8 and TRBJ1-5; TRBD1 agrees at 11 bases. J was trimmed by 6 bases and V by 1 base; bases with no gene match: 5. Germline CDR1 reads SGHVS; CDR2 reads FQNEAQ. The CDR3 loop spans 16 amino acids. The CDR3 is CASSLEGTGGIQPQHF. DNA of the CDR3: TGTGCCAGCAGCTTAGAAGGGACAGGGGGAATTCAGCCCCAGCATTTT.

The rearrangement joins TRBV7-8 to TRBJ2-6; 7 nucleotides line up with TRBD1. V was clipped by 3 bases and J by 4 bases; unmatched bases: 6. Germline assignment: CDR1 SGHVS and CDR2 FQNEAQ. The CDR3 runs to 16 residues. The CDR3 nucleotides read TGTGCCAGCAGCTTGACAGGGTGGGGAGGGGCCAACGTCCTGACTTTC. It specifies CASSLTGWGGANVLTF.